This TCR beta chain was profiled in a study of blood T cells in healthy people across ages. Study-wide points: PBMC samples, being unsorted, prevented any conclusive comparison of naive and antigen-experienced cells.

Combining a sample-barcoded 5' primer with a J-beta primer mix, a second PCR ran for roughly 6 to 12 cycles. MiXCR was run by TCRdb on the 5' RACE reads, yielding one entry per CDR3 protein. The sample consists of 1.5 million to 2 million distinct CDR3 sequences, approximately 28% of them appearing once. This CDR3 comprises 9 residues. Germline V gives CDR1 MDHEN, CDR2 SYDVKM. V lost 8 bases and J 8 bases, leaving 4 bases between the germline ends. Each sample provided at least 5 micrograms of extracted total RNA. There are a few counts of this clonotype. Its antigen is as yet unknown. The sample was blood. The source of this sequence is a woman under 40 in good health. The V gene is TRBV28, the J gene TRBJ2-4, with D hard to call. Here the CDR3 reads CASPHIQYF. In DNA form, the CDR3 reads TGTGCCAGCCCCCACATTCAGTACTTC.